These 6 T cell receptor beta chains were sequenced from one sample in a study of blood T cells in healthy people across ages. A second about 7 to 11 cycle PCR used barcoded and J-beta primers. TCRdb called the 5' RACE reads again in MiXCR, with one record for every CDR3 protein. The data show fewer than 900,000 distinct CDR3 sequences, about 36% seen once. Sequenced material: blood. Source of these receptors: a man aged 18 to 30 in good health.

J is TRBJ1-4 and V is TRBV5-1, with D possibly matching TRBD1 (5 bases). This CDR3 is 16 amino acids long. V was clipped by 1 base and J by 2 bases, with 12 bases between them. In germline, CDR1 is SGHRS, CDR2 YFSETQ. The CDR3 DNA reads TGCGCCAGCAGCTTGTCTCGGGCAGGGACTAATGAAAAACTGTTTTTT. The encoded protein is CASSLSRAGTNEKLFF.

V and J are TRBV7-2 and TRBJ2-1; 8 nucleotides line up with TRBD2. V shed 1 base and J 7 bases; nucleotides not matched to a gene: 6. The CDR3 extends over 15 amino acids. Looked up from germline, CDR1 is SGHTA and CDR2 is FQGNSA. The CDR3 spells CASSLESGGGNEQFF. The CDR3 region has the DNA TGTGCCAGCAGCTTAGAGAGCGGGGGAGGGAATGAGCAGTTCTTC. The variable domain in full, with the rest retrieved from reference TRBV7-2 and TRBJ2-1, is GAGVSQSPSNKVTEKGKDVELRCDPISGHTALYWYRQSLGQGLEFLIYFQGNSAPDKSGLPSDRFSAERTGGSVSTLTIQRTQQEDSAVYLCASSLESGGGNEQFFGPGTRLTVL.

The rearrangement uses TRBV12-3 or TRBV12-4 and TRBJ2-1; D is uncertain. V was shortened by 5 bases and J by 3 bases, with 8 bases between the two germline ends. This CDR3 is 13 amino acids long. Written as DNA, the CDR3 is TGTGCCAGCAGTGTAAAGGGCTACAATGAGCAGTTCTTC. This codes for CASSVKGYNEQFF.

The CDR3 DNA is TGCGCCAGCAGCCTCGGGACAGGGGCCCAAAACACCATATATTTT. Translation gives CASSLGTGAQNTIYF. J is TRBJ1-3 and V is TRBV4-3; TRBD1 agrees at 10 bases. The junction had 6 bases not matched to a gene; V was cut back by 4 bases and J by 6 bases. Germline CDR1 is LGHNA and CDR2 is YSLEER. The CDR3 runs 15 residues.

The DNA of the CDR3 is TGTGCCAGCAGCCAATTCAACAGGGACGAGCAGTACTTC. Its translation is CASSQFNRDEQYF. The chain links TRBV6-6 to TRBJ2-7; D possibly corresponds to TRBD1 (6 bases). V was pared by 6 bases and J by 5 bases, with 14 bases between. Germline CDR1 reads MNHNY; CDR2 reads SVGAGI (reference sequence). CDR3 size: 13 residues.

Remarks on this clonotype: A read error may produce the germline difference seen at one junction end. The V gene is TRBV5-5, the J gene TRBJ1-2; D possibly corresponds to TRBD1 (6 bases). The germline CDR1 and CDR2 sequences are SGHKS and YYEKEE (reference sequence). The CDR3 is 15 amino acids. Here the CDR3 reads CASSRNGGLNYGHTF. CDR3 in DNA: TGTGCCAGCAGCAGGAATGGGGGGCTCAACTATGGCCACACCTTC.